This TCR beta chain derives from a study of early T cells in non-severe SARS-CoV-2 infection. Overall study: Unsorted whole blood bulk RNA was sequenced, with unpaired chains.

Unique molecular identifier tags were affixed to discrete cDNA molecules. TCRdb re-analysed the 5' RACE reads in MiXCR, keeping a single row per CDR3 protein. The sample holds about 28,000 distinct CDR3 sequences; 3.5% to 5.5% are singletons and the top ten take approximately 5.2%. Study findings and constraints: VDJdb matching, biased toward anti-spike CD8 responses, missed private and CD4 specificities.

This clonotype was picked up many times. Its antigen is still unknown. The germline V gene encodes CDR1 SGHRS and CDR2 YFSETQ. V was clipped by 3 bases and J by 4 bases; unmatched bases: 2. The CDR3 extends over 14 amino acids. The chain joins TRBV5-1 to TRBJ2-1, with 9 nucleotides matching TRBD2. Here the sequenced sample was whole blood, taken at baseline. This receptor was taken from an adult who was a healthcare worker with PCR-confirmed SARS-CoV-2 infection or an uninfected control (not recorded which). The CDR3 bases are TGCGCCAGCAGCTCGGGACTAGCTTACAATGAGCAGTTCTTC. Its translation: CASSSGLAYNEQFF.